This entry concerns a single T cell receptor beta chain. What it recognizes is unknown. This specimen comes from a study of healthy donors' naive CD4 and CD8 T cells. On the study more broadly: Three donor age groups were sampled: 20-25, 40-50 and 60-70 years; half female. General study results and limits: Naive CD4+ and CD8+ cells reportedly differed in usage of most V and J genes. Positive CDR3 charge linked to CD4+ cells, negative to CD8+ cells.

V lost 7 bases to trimming and J lost 5 bases, with 27 bases between them. The germline gives CDR1 SNHLY, CDR2 FYNNEI. This CDR3 is built from 18 residues. CD4+CD8-CD45RO-CD45RA+ cells were naive CD4+; CD8+CD4-CD45RA+CD27bright cells were naive CD8+. TCR libraries were built from around 0.45 ug of total RNA by linear amplification. TCRdb independently ran MiXCR on the reads; one entry per CDR3 protein. The repertoire consists of 200,000 or so distinct CDR3 sequences, with 65% to 80% occurring once and the leading ten covering roughly 2.3%. The rearrangement joins TRBV2 to TRBJ2-1; D might be TRBD2 (7 bases). Sequencing input: naive CD4+ and CD8+ T cells sorted from blood, pooled from several donors. The origin of this receptor is a pool of human donors in good health; the sample pools cells from several healthy donors. The CDR3 loop reads CASIEGGAWRETHNEQFF. Written as DNA, the CDR3 is TGTGCCAGCATTGAGGGGGGTGCCTGGCGGGAGACCCACAATGAGCAGTTCTTC.